The rows below give T cell receptor beta chains drawn from one sample of a study of spatial heterogeneity in lung cancer. TCRdb analysed the 5' RACE reads with MiXCR anew, one entry per CDR3 protein. Of about 40,000 distinct CDR3 sequences in the sample, 5.2% were seen once. Sequenced material: PBMCs, taken at surgery. These receptor sequences come from a female donor with early-stage non-small cell lung cancer. The CDR3 runs from the conserved cysteine through the conserved F or W. D genes are given only for firm matches. Expanded clones get a size class; other rows say once, few or many, or leave the size out.

NA	TRBJ2-7	TRBV2	many	CASSETHSYEQYF	TGTGCCAGCAGTGAAACCCACTCCTACGAGCAGTACTTC
NA	TRBJ1-5	TRBV20-1	few	CSARNQQSAGNQPQHF	TGCAGTGCTAGAAACCAGCAATCGGCGGGCAATCAGCCCCAGCATTTT
NA	TRBJ1-5	TRBV20-1	many	CSAVGAQPQHF	TGCAGTGCAGTGGGGGCTCAGCCCCAGCATTTT
NA	TRBJ1-1	TRBV6-2/TRBV6-3	many	CASSQQAWDTEAFF	TGTGCCAGCAGTCAACAGGCATGGGACACTGAAGCTTTCTTT
NA	TRBJ2-2	TRBV2	many	CASSETATGELFF	TGTGCCAGCAGTGAGACAGCCACCGGGGAGCTGTTTTTT
TRBD2	TRBJ2-5	TRBV5-6	NA	CASSLAGLIQETQYF	TGTGCCAGCAGCTTGGCGGGACTAATCCAAGAGACCCAGTACTTC
NA	TRBJ2-7	TRBV6-6	few	CASNHGFGSYEQYF	TGTGCCAGCAACCACGGTTTCGGCTCCTACGAGCAGTACTTC
TRBD2	TRBJ2-1	TRBV15	many	CATSSEQGLGQYNEQFF	TGTGCCACCAGCTCAGAACAGGGACTAGGCCAATACAATGAGCAGTTCTTC
TRBD1	TRBJ1-6	TRBV7-2	many	CASSALPGGRYNSPLHF	TGTGCCAGCAGCGCTCTGCCAGGGGGCCGTTATAATTCACCCCTCCACTTT
TRBD2	TRBJ2-1	TRBV28	many	CASSFPGGAKASEQFF	TGTGCCAGCAGTTTCCCCGGGGGGGCTAAGGCCTCTGAGCAGTTCTTC
NA	TRBJ2-5	TRBV7-9	medium-sized	CASSHRDGQETQYF	TGTGCCAGCAGCCACCGGGACGGACAAGAGACCCAGTACTTC
TRBD1	TRBJ1-2	TRBV6-2/TRBV6-3	many	CASTPHAGQSNYGYTF	TGTGCCAGCACACCGCATGCGGGACAGTCTAACTATGGCTACACCTTC
TRBD1	TRBJ2-7	TRBV20-1	many	CSASGTGAYEQYF	TGCAGTGCTTCCGGGACAGGGGCCTACGAGCAGTACTTC
NA	TRBJ2-5	TRBV18	many	CASSGQQETQYF	TGTGCCAGCTCAGGACAGCAAGAGACCCAGTACTTC
NA	TRBJ2-7	TRBV21-1	few	CASSKPDRGQGSYEQYF	TGTGCCAGCAGCAAACCCGACCGGGGACAGGGGTCCTACGAGCAGTACTTC
TRBD2	TRBJ2-5	TRBV5-1	many	CASSLGTPGGQETQYF	TGCGCCAGCAGCTTGGGAACGCCGGGGGGGCAAGAGACCCAGTACTTC
TRBD1	TRBJ1-6	TRBV6-6	many	CAGQQGADYNSPLHF	TGTGCCGGACAACAGGGGGCCGACTATAATTCACCCCTCCACTTT
TRBD1	TRBJ1-4	TRBV2	NA	CASSVGDRGNEKLFF	TGTGCCAGCAGTGTGGGGGACAGGGGTAATGAAAAACTGTTTTTT
NA	TRBJ2-7	TRBV20-1	NA	CSALTYEQYF	TGCAGTGCTCTTACCTACGAGCAGTACTTC
NA	TRBJ2-1	TRBV13	few	CASSSPLAGDEQFF	TGTGCCAGCAGCTCCCCGCTAGCCGGGGATGAGCAGTTCTTC
NA	TRBJ2-3	TRBV20-1	many	CSARWVDTQYF	TGCAGTGCTAGATGGGTTGATACGCAGTATTTT
NA	TRBJ2-3	TRBV21-1	many	CASSKTKGLPYF	TGTGCCAGCAGCAAGACCAAGGGTTTACCATATTTT
NA	TRBJ2-7	TRBV2	NA	CASSERETYEQYF	TGTGCCAGCAGTGAACGCGAAACCTACGAGCAGTACTTC
TRBD1	TRBJ2-3	TRBV7-9	few	CASSRGQGGSDTQYF	TGTGCCAGCAGCCGAGGACAGGGGGGCTCAGATACGCAGTATTTT
NA	TRBJ1-1	TRBV7-9	many	CATGGAANTEAFF	TGTGCCACCGGGGGCGCCGCGAACACTGAAGCTTTCTTT
TRBD1	TRBJ1-1	TRBV30	many	CAWRTGVTEAFF	TGTGCCTGGAGGACAGGGGTAACTGAAGCTTTCTTT
NA	TRBJ2-1	TRBV5-5	many	CASSLNTGNEQFF	TGTGCCAGCAGCTTAAACACTGGCAATGAGCAGTTCTTC
NA	TRBJ2-7	TRBV10-3	many	CAIIGVVGAASYEQYF	TGTGCCATCATTGGGGTGGTCGGGGCCGCTTCCTACGAGCAGTACTTC
TRBD1	TRBJ1-6	TRBV12-5	NA	CASGSDRESPLHF	TGTGCTAGTGGCTCCGACAGGGAATCACCCCTCCACTTT
TRBD2	TRBJ2-5	TRBV30	many	CAWRFQLAGSQETQYF	TGTGCCTGGAGGTTCCAACTAGCGGGGTCGCAAGAGACCCAGTACTTC
NA	TRBJ1-1	TRBV19	NA	CASSIGRLAEAFF	TGTGCCAGTAGTATAGGCCGACTAGCTGAAGCTTTCTTT
NA	TRBJ2-4	TRBV4-1	many	CASSRVQIRSKNIQYF	TGCGCCAGCAGCCGGGTACAGATCCGGTCCAAAAACATTCAGTACTTC
TRBD2	TRBJ2-5	TRBV7-2	few	CASSSPTIAGGQETQYF	TGTGCCAGCAGCTCTCCTACTATAGCGGGGGGTCAGGAGACCCAGTACTTC
TRBD1	TRBJ1-2	TRBV30	few	CAWRGGHSGYGYTF	TGTGCCTGGAGAGGGGGCCACAGTGGCTATGGCTACACCTTC
TRBD2	TRBJ2-5	TRBV2	many	CASSEGKGLAGETQYF	TGTGCCAGCAGTGAAGGGAAGGGACTAGCAGGAGAGACCCAGTACTTC
NA	TRBJ2-3	TRBV6-6	NA	CASGWMGGSTDTQYF	TGTGCCAGCGGATGGATGGGGGGCAGCACAGATACGCAGTATTTT
TRBD1	TRBJ2-2	TRBV7-7	few	CASSPGPRTGNTGELFF	TGTGCCAGCAGCCCAGGCCCCAGGACAGGGAACACCGGGGAGCTGTTTTTT
NA	TRBJ2-4	TRBV28	medium-sized	CASSFMWGAKNIQYF	TGTGCCAGCAGTTTTATGTGGGGAGCCAAAAACATTCAGTACTTC
NA	TRBJ2-5	TRBV7-8	many	CASSRPRGWETQYF	TGTGCCAGCAGCAGACCCAGGGGTTGGGAGACCCAGTACTTC
TRBD2	TRBJ2-5	TRBV7-9	many	CASSLAVRGGHQETQYF	TGTGCCAGCAGCTTAGCAGTTCGGGGGGGCCACCAAGAGACCCAGTACTTC
NA	TRBJ1-1	TRBV15	many	CATSREQGSWRGTEAFF	TGTGCCACCAGCAGAGAGCAGGGCAGCTGGCGGGGCACTGAAGCTTTCTTT
NA	TRBJ1-2	TRBV28	many	CASSPGQGYGYTF	TGTGCCAGCAGCCCCGGGCAGGGTTATGGCTACACCTTC
TRBD1	TRBJ2-7	TRBV28	many	CASSPRTGYHEQYF	TGTGCCAGCAGTCCACGGACAGGGTACCATGAGCAGTACTTC
NA	TRBJ1-1	TRBV2	NA	CATRAQGSTEAFF	TGTGCCACCAGGGCCCAGGGTAGTACTGAAGCTTTCTTT
NA	TRBJ2-2	TRBV3-1	medium-sized	CASSHGTNTGELFF	TGTGCCAGCAGCCATGGGACGAACACCGGGGAGCTGTTTTTT
NA	TRBJ2-5	TRBV10-3	few	CAIRDSGLETQYF	TGTGCCATCAGGGACAGTGGTCTGGAGACCCAGTACTTC
TRBD1	TRBJ2-3	TRBV28	many	CASSLGQGRQYF	TGTGCCAGCAGCCTTGGACAGGGGAGGCAGTATTTT
NA	TRBJ1-6	TRBV20-1	few	CSARDLGALSYNSPLHF	TGCAGTGCTAGAGATCTGGGGGCCCTCTCGTATAATTCACCCCTCCACTTT
NA	TRBJ2-1	TRBV7-2	many	CASRGLRGPTYNEQFF	TGTGCCAGCAGGGGGCTGCGGGGGCCGACCTACAATGAGCAGTTCTTC
NA	TRBJ1-1	TRBV6-2/TRBV6-3	many	CASSSFRGNTEAFF	TGTGCCAGCAGTTCGTTTAGGGGGAACACTGAAGCTTTCTTT
NA	TRBJ2-2	TRBV20-1	many	CSAREGSGELFF	TGCAGTGCTAGAGAAGGATCCGGGGAGCTGTTTTTT